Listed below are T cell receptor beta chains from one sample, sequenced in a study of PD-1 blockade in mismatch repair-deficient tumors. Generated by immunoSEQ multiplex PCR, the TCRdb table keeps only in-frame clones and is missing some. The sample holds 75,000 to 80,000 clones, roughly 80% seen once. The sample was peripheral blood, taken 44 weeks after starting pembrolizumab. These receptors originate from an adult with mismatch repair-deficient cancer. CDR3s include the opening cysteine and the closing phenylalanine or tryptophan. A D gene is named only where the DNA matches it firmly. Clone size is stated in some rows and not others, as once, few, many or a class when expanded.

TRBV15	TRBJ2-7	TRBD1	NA	TGTGCCACCAGCAGACGACAGGGGGGCTCCTACGAGCAGTACTTC	CATSRRQGGSYEQYF
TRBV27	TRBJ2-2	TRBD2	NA	TGTGCCAGCAGGAACATAGCGGGAGCGGAGCTGTTTTTT	CASRNIAGAELFF
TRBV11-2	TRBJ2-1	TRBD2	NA	TGTGCCAGCAGCCCGGGACTAGCCGGGAGAGAGCAGTTCTTC	CASSPGLAGREQFF
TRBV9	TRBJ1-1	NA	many	TGTGCCAGCAGCCAAAGAGACTCTTACACTGAAGCTTTCTTT	CASSQRDSYTEAFF
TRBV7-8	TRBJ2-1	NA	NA	TGTGCCAGCAGCTTATTGGGAAGCGGGTCATCGAATGAGCAGTTCTTC	CASSLLGSGSSNEQFF
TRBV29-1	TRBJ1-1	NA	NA	TGCAGCGTTGGGGGCGGCGGGAACACTGAAGCTTTCTTT	CSVGGGGNTEAFF
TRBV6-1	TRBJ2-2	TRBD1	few	TGTGCCACCCTGGAGGGCAGGGGGCGCGGCGGGGAGCTGTTTTTT	CATLEGRGRGGELFF
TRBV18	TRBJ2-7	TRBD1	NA	TGTGCCAGCTCACCCCCGGGACAGGGGGACGAGCAGTACTTC	CASSPPGQGDEQYF
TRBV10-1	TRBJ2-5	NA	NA	TGCGCCAGCAGTCCCTCCGGAGGACAAGAGACCCAGTACTTC	CASSPSGGQETQYF
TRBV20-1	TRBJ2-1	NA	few	TGCAGTGCTAGAGGGCTGAGTGAGCAGTTCTTC	CSARGLSEQFF
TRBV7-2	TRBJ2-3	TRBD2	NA	TGTGCCAGCAGCTTAAGGGGGACTAGCGGGAGGCCGGATACGCAGTATTTT	CASSLRGTSGRPDTQYF
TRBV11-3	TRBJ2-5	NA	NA	TGTGCCAGCAGCTTCTCGGCCCAAGAGACCCAGTACTTC	CASSFSAQETQYF
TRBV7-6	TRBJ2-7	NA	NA	TGTGCCAGCACCCCGTCTGCCTCGAGCTCCTACGAGCAGTACTTC	CASTPSASSSYEQYF
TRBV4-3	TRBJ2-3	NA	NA	TGCGCCAGCAGCCAAGATACGGGACGGAGCACAGATACGCAGTATTTT	CASSQDTGRSTDTQYF
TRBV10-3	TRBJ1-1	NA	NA	TGTGCCATCAGTGCCGGGTTAGATGGGGACACTGAAGCTTTCTTT	CAISAGLDGDTEAFF
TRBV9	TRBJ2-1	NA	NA	TGTGCCAGCAGCGAGGAACCTCGCTCCTACAATGAGCAGTTCTTC	CASSEEPRSYNEQFF
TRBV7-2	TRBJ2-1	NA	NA	TGTGCCAGCAGCTTTAACGTATTCCGCGCGCCCAAAAAAGGCAATGAGCAGTTCTTC	CASSFNVFRAPKKGNEQFF
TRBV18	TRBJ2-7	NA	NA	TGTGCCAGCTCTTCCCGGGGATACGAGCAGTACTTC	CASSSRGYEQYF
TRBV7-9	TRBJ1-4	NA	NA	TGTGCCAGCAGCGTCCGGGACACTAATGAAAAACTGTTTTTT	CASSVRDTNEKLFF
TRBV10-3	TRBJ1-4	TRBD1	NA	TGTGCCATCAGTGAATCCTGGGGACAGGCTAATGAAAAACTGTTTTTT	CAISESWGQANEKLFF
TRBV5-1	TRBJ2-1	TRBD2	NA	TGCGCCAGCAGCTTGACCGGGACTAGCGGGACCTACAATGAGCAGTTCTTC	CASSLTGTSGTYNEQFF
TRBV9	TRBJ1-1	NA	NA	TGTGCCAGCAGCGTAAACACTGTGACTGAAGCTTTCTTT	CASSVNTVTEAFF
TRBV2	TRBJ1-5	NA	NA	TGTGCCAGCAGTGAAAACAGGCCTAGCAATCAGCCCCAGCATTTT	CASSENRPSNQPQHF
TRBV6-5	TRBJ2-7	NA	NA	TGTGCCAGCAGTTCCTCCGTGGGTTACGAGCAGTACTTC	CASSSSVGYEQYF
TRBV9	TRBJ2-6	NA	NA	TGTGCCAGCAGCGCGAGTCAGGGGGGGGCCAACGTCCTGACTTTC	CASSASQGGANVLTF
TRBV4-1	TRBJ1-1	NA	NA	TGCGCCAGCAGCCCGGTTGGAGTGGTTGAAGCTTTCTTT	CASSPVGVVEAFF
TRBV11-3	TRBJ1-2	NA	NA	TGTGCCAGCAGCCGCGGACAGAACTATGGCTACACCTTC	CASSRGQNYGYTF
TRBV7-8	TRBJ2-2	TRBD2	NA	TGTGCCAGCAGCAGTAGGACTAGCGGGAATTGGGAGCTGTTTTTT	CASSSRTSGNWELFF
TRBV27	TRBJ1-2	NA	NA	TGTGCCAGCGGTAGATCCTATGGCTACACCTTC	CASGRSYGYTF
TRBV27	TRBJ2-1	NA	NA	TGTGCCAGCAGTCCCTCGAGCACCTACAATGAGCAGTTCTTC	CASSPSSTYNEQFF
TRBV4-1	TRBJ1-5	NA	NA	TGCGCCAGCAGCCAAGAGTCGGGGCTCAATCAGCCCCAGCATTTT	CASSQESGLNQPQHF
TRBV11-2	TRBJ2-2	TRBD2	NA	TGTGCCAGCAGCGAATCGGGAGGGGTCACCGGGGAGCTGTTTTTT	CASSESGGVTGELFF
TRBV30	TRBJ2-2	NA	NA	TGTGCCTGGAGTGTAGGGGACACCGGGGAGCTGTTTTTT	CAWSVGDTGELFF
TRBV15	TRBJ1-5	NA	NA	TGTGCCACCATGGGGGGGCCCCATCAGCCCCAGCATTTT	CATMGGPHQPQHF
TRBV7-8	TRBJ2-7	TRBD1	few	TGTGCCAGCAGCTTAGTGGACAGGGGAGTCTACGAGCAGTACTTC	CASSLVDRGVYEQYF
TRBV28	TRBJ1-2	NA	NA	TGTGCCAGCAGTTTAGGAACCCCAATTGATGGCTACACCTTC	CASSLGTPIDGYTF
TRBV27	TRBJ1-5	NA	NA	TGTGCCAGCAGTTTAATACGGGGTAGCAATCAGCCCCAGCATTTT	CASSLIRGSNQPQHF
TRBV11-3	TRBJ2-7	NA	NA	TGTGCCAGCAGCTTAAGTCACAACGAGCAGTACTTC	CASSLSHNEQYF
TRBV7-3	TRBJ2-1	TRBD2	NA	TGTGCCAGCAGCTTAATATCTGGGGGGGGACCCAGTGAGCAGTTCTTC	CASSLISGGGPSEQFF
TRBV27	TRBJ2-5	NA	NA	TGTGCCAGCAGTTTAACCAGGCAAGAGACCCAGTACTTC	CASSLTRQETQYF
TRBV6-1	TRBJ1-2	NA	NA	TGTGCCATCAAGGGGGGTTTATCCTATGGCTACACCTTC	CAIKGGLSYGYTF
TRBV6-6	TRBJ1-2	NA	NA	TGTGCCAGCTCCTTGCAGGCGATACAAGGCGTCCTTGGCTACACCTTC	CASSLQAIQGVLGYTF
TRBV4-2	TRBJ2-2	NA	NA	TGTGCCAGCAGCCAAGATCACAGGGCGGTCACCGGGGAGCTGTTTTTT	CASSQDHRAVTGELFF
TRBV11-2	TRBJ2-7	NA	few	TGTGCCAGCAGCTTAGATCCTCCCCCCCTACATCAGCAGTACTTC	CASSLDPPPLHQQYF
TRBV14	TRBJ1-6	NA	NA	TGTGCCAGCAGCCAGATAAATTCACCCCTCCACTTT	CASSQINSPLHF
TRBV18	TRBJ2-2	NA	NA	TGTGCCAGCTCACCCATACCTCCCTCGGGGACCGGGGAGCTGTTTTTT	CASSPIPPSGTGELFF
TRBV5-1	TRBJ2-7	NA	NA	TGCGCCAGCAGCTTGGGACTAGTTCCCTACGAGCAGTACTTC	CASSLGLVPYEQYF
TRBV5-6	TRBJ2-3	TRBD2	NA	TGTGCCAGCAGCTTTGGAGGGAGGGTCACAGATACGCAGTATTTT	CASSFGGRVTDTQYF
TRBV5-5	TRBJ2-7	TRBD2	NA	TGTGCCAGCAGCTTGTTTACGGCGGGAGCTTACTACGAGCAGTACTTC	CASSLFTAGAYYEQYF
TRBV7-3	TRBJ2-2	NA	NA	TGTGCCAGCCAGGACAGGAACACCGGGGAGCTGTTTTTT	CASQDRNTGELFF
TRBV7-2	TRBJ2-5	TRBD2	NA	TGTGCCAGCAGCCTTGAAGCGGGGGAGGGAGAGACCCAGTACTTC	CASSLEAGEGETQYF
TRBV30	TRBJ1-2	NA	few	TGTGCCTGGACCTTTTACAGGGAAGGCTACACCTTC	CAWTFYREGYTF
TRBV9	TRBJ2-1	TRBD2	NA	TGTGCCAGCAGCGCCACTAGCGGGAGGGAGGGTGAGCAGTTCTTC	CASSATSGREGEQFF
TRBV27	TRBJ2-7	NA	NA	TGTGCCAGCAGTTTTTGGGGTTCCTACGAGCAGTACTTC	CASSFWGSYEQYF
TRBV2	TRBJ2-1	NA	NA	TGTGCCGGTGATAGGGGGACTTACAATGAGCAGTTCTTC	CAGDRGTYNEQFF
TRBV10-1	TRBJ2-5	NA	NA	TGCGCCAGCAGTGTTTCAGATTTGTACCAAGAGACCCAGTACTTC	CASSVSDLYQETQYF
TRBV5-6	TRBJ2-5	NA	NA	TGTGCCAGCAGCTTGGTGGGCCAAGAGACCCAGTACTTC	CASSLVGQETQYF
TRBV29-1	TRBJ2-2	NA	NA	TGCAGCGTTGAGAGCCCGGGACAGAACACCGGGGAGCTGTTTTTT	CSVESPGQNTGELFF
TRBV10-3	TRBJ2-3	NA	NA	TGTGCCATCACACCTCGGCAGGGGCCCACGACAGATACGCAGTATTTT	CAITPRQGPTTDTQYF
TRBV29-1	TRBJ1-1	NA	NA	TGCAGCGTTGGAGGACGGAACACTGAAGCTTTCTTT	CSVGGRNTEAFF